This record concerns one TCR beta chain sequence. What it binds is not known. A much bigger clone sits one base away, suggesting this may be a read error. Because the CDR3 is missing its conserved closing phenylalanine or tryptophan, this is likely a read error. Building the TCR beta libraries relied on iRepertoire HTBI primers, and CDR3 regions underwent Arm-PCR. TCRdb fed the multiplex PCR reads into MiXCR, producing one record per CDR3 protein. The table shows 400,000 to 500,000 distinct CDR3 sequences, with around 20% occurring only once. This specimen belongs to a study of regulatory T cells in long-lasting Graves disease. Study-wide findings and caveats: Not thyroid tissue but only peripheral blood was studied. There was favoring of TRBV28, TRBJ1-2 and TRBJ2-5 in persistent disease.

With 3 bases removed from V and 6 bases from J, the gap between germline ends came to 11 bases. CDR3 length equals 14 residues. Per the germline V gene, CDR1 is SNHLY and CDR2 is FYNNEI. As for time point: persistent/refractory GD, antithyroid drugs over 5 years with positive TRAb. With RNA extracted from PBMCs as input, the TCR library was made. The collection involved drawing 8.5 to 9 milliliters of peripheral blood into EDTA tubes. The sequencing used peripheral blood mononuclear cells (PBMCs), collected when the disease was refractory, from a patient treated with antithyroid drugs. This TCR was sampled from a female donor with Graves disease. The chain couples TRBV2 to TRBJ2-2; D perhaps matches TRBD2 (5 bases). This CDR3 reads CASSDPLRAGELFL. The CDR3 nucleotides read TGTGCCAGCAGTGACCCCCTGAGGGCCGGGGAGCTGTTTCTT.